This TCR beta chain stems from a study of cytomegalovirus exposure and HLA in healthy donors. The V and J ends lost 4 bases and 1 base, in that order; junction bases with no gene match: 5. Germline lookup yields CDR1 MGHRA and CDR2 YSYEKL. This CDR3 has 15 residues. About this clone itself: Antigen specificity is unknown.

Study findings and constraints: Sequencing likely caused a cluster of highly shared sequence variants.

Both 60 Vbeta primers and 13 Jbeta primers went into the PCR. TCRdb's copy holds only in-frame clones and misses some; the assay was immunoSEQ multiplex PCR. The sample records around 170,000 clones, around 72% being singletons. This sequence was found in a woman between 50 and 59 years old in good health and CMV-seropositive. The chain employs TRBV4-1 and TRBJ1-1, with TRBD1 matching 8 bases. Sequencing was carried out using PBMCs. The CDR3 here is CASSLRQGTNTEAFF. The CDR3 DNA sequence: TGCGCCAGCAGCCTAAGACAGGGGACGAACACTGAAGCTTTCTTT.